What follows are 21 T cell receptor beta chains derived from one specimen sequenced in a study of vaccination and CD4 T cells after COVID-19. Treatment noted: approximately 9-day PBMC culture with coronavirus spike peptide pools or control peptides (ViraFEST assay). These receptors' targets are unknown. Oncomine TCR Beta short-read sequencing was applied to DNA from cultured CD4+ T cells. TCRdb independently ran MiXCR on the PCR reads; one entry per CDR3 protein. The sample records tens of thousands of distinct CDR3 sequences, about 60% being singletons. The specimen sequenced was CD4+ T cells from blood, cultured in vitro. Receptor source: a human donor who had recovered from COVID-19.

This clonotype showed up just a few times. In nucleotides, the CDR3 is TGTGCCAGCAGTTACTCCGCCCGACAGGGTAACGGCTACACCTTC. Protein sequence: CASSYSARQGNGYTF. V is TRBV6-5 and J is TRBJ1-2, with 7 bases aligning to TRBD1. Germline V gives CDR1 MNHEY, CDR2 SVGAGI. The CDR3 extends over 15 amino acids. J was trimmed by 8 bases and V by 0 bases; bases with no gene match: 9.

The rearrangement links TRBV2 to TRBJ2-1; TRBD1 matches at 8 bases. V lost 5 bases, J lost 8 bases, and 8 bases stayed unmatched. The CDR3 runs 14 residues. Germline CDR1 reads SNHLY; CDR2 reads FYNNEI. The CDR3 loop reads CASSRQGIRDEQFF. The CDR3 DNA reads as TGTGCCAGCAGTCGACAGGGGATCAGAGATGAGCAGTTCTTC.

The V call is TRBV20-1, the J call TRBJ1-2, with 9 positions matching TRBD1. J lost 8 bases, V lost 5 bases, and 12 bases had no gene match. This CDR3 spans 14 amino acids. CDR1 is DFQATT, CDR2 SNEGSKA, per germline (reference sequence). This CDR3 reads CSAGQGLAVDGYTF. DNA for the CDR3: TGCAGTGCTGGACAGGGGCTTGCCGTGGACGGCTACACCTTC.

This chain joins TRBV24-1 and TRBJ1-5; 8 bases are shared with TRBD1. V gave up 6 bases and J gave up 2 bases; unmatched junction bases: 5. Germline V gene sequence: CDR1 KGHDR, CDR2 SFDVKD. The CDR3 extends over 15 amino acids. DNA of the CDR3: TGTGCCACCAGTTCGACAGGGGTTGGCAATCAGCCCCAGCATTTT. Translating gives CATSSTGVGNQPQHF.

V is TRBV15 and J is TRBJ2-3, with TRBD2 identical over 14 bases. Germline CDR1 LNHNV, CDR2 YYDKDF (reference sequence). V was pared by 0 bases and J by 3 bases, with 8 bases of the junction left unmatched. The CDR3 totals 19 residues. This CDR3 is CATSRDGLTSGRGTDTQYF. CDR3 DNA: TGTGCCACCAGCAGAGACGGCCTGACTAGCGGGAGGGGTACAGATACGCAGTATTTT.

The chain joins TRBV19 to TRBJ1-4, with D possibly TRBD1 on 5 matching bases. The germline CDR1 and CDR2 sequences are LNHDA and SQIVND (reference sequence). Trimming removed 5 bases from V and 5 bases from J, with 9 bases in between. The CDR3 is made up of 13 amino acids. The CDR3 nucleotides read TGTGCCAGTAGTGGCAGGGTGAATGAAAAACTGTTTTTT. This gives the protein CASSGRVNEKLFF.

The chain has TRBV20-1 and TRBJ1-4; D may be TRBD1 (6 bases). V gave up 5 bases and J gave up 11 bases, with 18 bases separating them. The CDR3 loop spans 13 amino acids. Germline V CDR1 and CDR2: DFQATT, SNEGSKA (reference sequence). The CDR3 bases are TGCAGTGCTTACAGGGCTATAATGAGGAAACTGTTTTTT. Amino acids: CSAYRAIMRKLFF.

This sequence joins TRBV27 and TRBJ1-2, with D unclear. V gave up 6 bases and J gave up 2 bases, with 10 bases separating them. The germline V gene has CDR1 MNHEY and CDR2 SMNVEV (reference sequence). CDR3 length: 13 residues. The CDR3 loop is CASRADSNYGYTF. The CDR3 bases are TGTGCCAGCAGGGCGGATTCCAACTATGGCTACACCTTC.

This chain joins TRBV20-1 and TRBJ2-2, with unresolved D. Germline values: CDR1 DFQATT, CDR2 SNEGSKA (reference sequence). The CDR3 is 12 amino acids. V was cut by 0 bases and J by 3 bases, with 2 bases left in between. CDR3: CSARDHTGELFF. CDR3 coding DNA: TGCAGTGCTAGAGATCACACCGGGGAGCTGTTTTTT.

The rearrangement joins TRBV24-1 to TRBJ2-3; TRBD1 agrees at 7 bases. In germline, CDR1 is KGHDR, CDR2 SFDVKD. This CDR3 is 17 amino acids long. V lost 2 bases to trimming and J lost 1 base; unmatched junction nucleotides: 8. For the CDR3, the DNA is TGTGCCACCAGTGATTGGGCAGGGGGTAGCGGCACAGATACGCAGTATTTT. This encodes CATSDWAGGSGTDTQYF.

The chain combines TRBV24-1 with TRBJ2-1; 11 bases are a match to TRBD2. The CDR3 totals 15 residues. With V trimmed by 6 bases and J by 4 bases, 4 bases remained unmatched. Germline CDR1 reads KGHDR; CDR2 reads SFDVKD. The CDR3 DNA reads as TGTGCCACCAGTCCCGGACTAGCGGGTTACAATGAGCAGTTCTTC. Translation gives CATSPGLAGYNEQFF.

This clonotype turned up a few times. The rearrangement links TRBV20-1 to TRBJ1-2; a possible D gene is TRBD1 (5 bases). The germline CDR1 and CDR2 sequences are DFQATT and SNEGSKA (reference sequence). The CDR3 totals 15 residues. V lost 1 base to trimming and J lost 4 bases, with 16 bases between them. The CDR3 loop reads CSARGNRRTLYGYTF. The CDR3 coding sequence is TGCAGTGCTAGAGGGAACAGGCGGACACTCTATGGCTACACCTTC.

The CDR3 sequence is CASSLRFDRTAYEQYF. Here the CDR3 DNA reads TGTGCCAGCAGTTTAAGATTTGACAGGACAGCCTACGAGCAGTACTTC. The J gene is TRBJ2-7, the V gene TRBV28; D is possibly TRBD1 (6 bases). V lost 2 bases to trimming and J lost 2 bases, with 16 bases between them. Germline assignment: CDR1 MDHEN and CDR2 SYDVKM. The CDR3 consists of 16 residues.

This rearrangement joins TRBV2 to TRBJ2-3; D gene ambiguous. There are 13 residues in the CDR3. Germline V lookup: CDR1 SNHLY, CDR2 FYNNEI. Trimming left V 5 bases short and J 6 bases short, with 12 bases between. The CDR3 DNA follows: TGTGCCAGCAGTTACCAGGTGCCGGATACGCAGTATTTT. This gives the protein CASSYQVPDTQYF.

This clonotype was seen a handful of times. The V gene is TRBV7-2, the J gene TRBJ1-5, with D perhaps TRBD1 (6 bases). The V gene's germline CDR1 is SGHTA and CDR2 FQGNSA. V was trimmed by 5 bases and J by 7 bases, leaving 15 bases between them. The CDR3 is 14 residues long. The CDR3 here is CASSPWGARQPQHF. CDR3 sequence (DNA): TGTGCCAGCAGCCCTTGGGGGGCCCGGCAGCCCCAGCATTTT. The full variable domain, with the rest looked up from reference TRBV7-2 and TRBJ1-5, is GAGVSQSPSNKVTEKGKDVELRCDPISGHTALYWYRQSLGQGLEFLIYFQGNSAPDKSGLPSDRFSAERTGGSVSTLTIQRTQQEDSAVYLCASSPWGARQPQHFGDGTRLSIL.

The chain uses TRBV6-2 or TRBV6-3 and TRBJ2-3, with 7 bases aligning to TRBD2. The V gene end was trimmed by 5 bases and the J gene end by 0 bases; junction bases not matched to a gene: 11. CDR1 and CDR2 (germline): MNHEY, SVGEGT. This CDR3 comprises 17 residues. CDR3 sequence reads: CASSPHQLAISTDTQYF. The CDR3 DNA is TGTGCCAGCAGTCCACACCAACTAGCGATTAGCACAGATACGCAGTATTTT.

The rearrangement joins TRBV3-1 to TRBJ1-6; possible D gene TRBD1, 6 bases. The germline gives CDR1 LGHDT, CDR2 YNNKEL (reference sequence). The ends were cut back, 2 bases at V and 7 bases at J, with 12 bases in the middle. The CDR3 consists of 15 residues. The CDR3 DNA is TGTGCCAGCAGCCAACCCGGGACAAAGAATTCACCCCTCCACTTT. Translation gives CASSQPGTKNSPLHF.

The rearrangement links TRBV28 to TRBJ1-3, with D unresolved. This CDR3 has 11 amino acids. Trimming removed 8 bases from V and 4 bases from J, with 6 bases in between. From germline, CDR1 is MDHEN and CDR2 SYDVKM. Written as DNA, the CDR3 is TGTGCCAGCGGGGAGGGAAACACCATATATTTT. Translating gives CASGEGNTIYF. The full variable domain, rest sourced from reference TRBV28 and TRBJ1-3, is DVKVTQSSRYLVKRTGEKVFLECVQDMDHENMFWYRQDPGLGLRLIYFSYDVKMKEKGDIPEGYSVSREKKERFSLILESASTNQTSMYLCASGEGNTIYFGEGSWLTVV.

The V and J genes are TRBV29-1 and TRBJ1-1; the D is unclear. The CDR3 runs 13 residues. Germline assignment: CDR1 SQVTM and CDR2 ANQGSEA. V was cut by 3 bases and J by 5 bases, with 13 bases left in between. The CDR3 reads CSVEMEISTEAFF. The CDR3 coding sequence is TGCAGCGTTGAGATGGAAATTAGTACTGAAGCTTTCTTT.

This CDR3 is CASERLTRLAASPDEQFF. CDR3 bases: TGTGCCAGCGAACGCTTAACCCGACTAGCGGCCTCTCCCGATGAGCAGTTCTTC. The chain recombines TRBV6-1 with TRBJ2-1; 9 bases map to TRBD2. V gave up 8 bases and J gave up 8 bases; unmatched junction bases: 22. The germline V gene has CDR1 MNHNS and CDR2 SASEGT. CDR3 length: 18 residues.

This clonotype showed up just a few times. The chain uses TRBV7-2 and TRBJ1-5; D gene ambiguous. Trimming cost V 5 bases and J 5 bases, with 10 bases left between them. Germline CDR1 and CDR2: SGHTA and FQGNSA. The CDR3 totals 13 residues. The CDR3 protein is CASSTGFYQPQHF. The CDR3 DNA sequence: TGTGCCAGCAGCACGGGATTCTATCAGCCCCAGCATTTT.